The text below deals with one T cell receptor beta chain. Its antigen remains unidentified. The data are from a study of shared clonotypes between healthy human individuals. Study-level information: A donor's plate count was three for CD4 naive and three for CD4 memory; CD8 naive had two and CD8 memory one. Whole-study results and caveats: Only blood was sampled; tissue repertoires likely differ.

CDR1 and CDR2 (germline): SEHNR, FQNEAQ (reference sequence). The CDR3 has 18 residues. V shed 5 bases, J shed 1 base, and the junction held 12 bases outside the gene matches. Original processing methods: Junction-only immunoSEQ data arrived without quality scores, meaning filtering differed. Clones were read by immunoSEQ multiplex PCR, and TCRdb kept only the in-frame ones, dropping some. D and trimming were read from the DNA, whereas the V and J calls and clone size are those reported in that table. The sample consists of fewer than 850,000 clones, approximately 96% of them appearing once. CD45RO-negative, CCR7-selected cells formed the naive CD8 fraction, which excluded terminally differentiated effector memory CD45RA+ cells.

Sequenced sample: naive CD8+ T cells sorted from blood. This receptor was taken from a man younger than 40 in good health. This chain links TRBV7-9 with TRBJ2-3; 10 nucleotides line up with TRBD1. Here the CDR3 reads CASSPDRGQGVGTDTQYF. The CDR3 DNA reads as TGTGCCAGCAGCCCCGACAGGGGGCAAGGAGTCGGCACAGATACGCAGTATTTT. Drawing the rest from reference TRBV7-9 and TRBJ2-3, the complete variable domain is DTGVSQNPRHKITKRGQNVTFRCDPISEHNRLYWYRQTLGQGPEFLTYFQNEAQLEKSRLLSDRFSAERPKGSFSTLEIQRTEQGDSAMYLCASSPDRGQGVGTDTQYFGPGTRLTVL.